The rows below give T cell receptor beta chains drawn from one sample of a study of cytotoxic CD8 clonotypes in ibrutinib-treated CLL. TCRdb's copy holds only in-frame clones and misses some; the assay was immunoSEQ multiplex PCR. The sample comprises some 140,000 clones, 75% to 95% of which are singletons, and 10% to 13% rests with the top ten. Material: PBMCs, obtained after 12 months of ibrutinib treatment. Every receptor here comes from a human donor with chronic lymphocytic leukemia. Each CDR3 is given with its conserved first and last residue. Each record gives: V gene, clone size, J gene, D gene, CDR3 protein, CDR3 DNA. D genes are given only for firm matches. Size tells how often a clone was seen (once, few, many) or the class of an expanded clone, and some rows leave it out.

>TRBV18|.|TRBJ2-5|.
CASSGDSVETQYF
TGTGCCAGCTCAGGGGACTCTGTCGAGACCCAGTACTTC
>TRBV28|.|TRBJ2-7|.
CASSSLGYYEQYF
TGTGCCAGCAGTTCCTTAGGGTACTACGAGCAGTACTTC
>TRBV5-1|.|TRBJ1-1|.
CASSWQGFRTEAFF
TGCGCCAGCAGCTGGCAGGGGTTTAGGACTGAAGCTTTCTTT
>TRBV19|once|TRBJ1-4|.
CASSIGRGGGEKLFF
TGTGCCAGTAGTATAGGCAGGGGCGGCGGTGAAAAACTGTTTTTT
>TRBV6-6|.|TRBJ2-2|.
CASRPTLTNTGELFF
TGTGCCAGCAGACCTACCTTGACGAACACCGGGGAGCTGTTTTTT
>TRBV5-6|once|TRBJ2-7|TRBD2
CASTSGGGPYEQYF
TGTGCCAGCACCTCCGGGGGGGGGCCATACGAGCAGTACTTC
>TRBV27|.|TRBJ2-7|.
CASSLPPPYSGEQYF
TGTGCCAGCAGTTTACCCCCCCCCTACTCGGGAGAGCAGTACTTC
>TRBV11-2|.|TRBJ2-7|.
CASSPTWVPYEQYF
TGTGCCAGCAGTCCCACTTGGGTTCCCTACGAGCAGTACTTC
>TRBV6-5|once|TRBJ1-4|TRBD1
CASSPQGQGYEKLFF
TGTGCCAGCAGTCCGCAGGGACAGGGTTATGAAAAACTGTTTTTT
>TRBV28|.|TRBJ1-5|TRBD1
CASSLGQGVQPQHF
TGTGCCAGCAGTTTGGGACAGGGGGTTCAGCCCCAGCATTTT
>TRBV5-1|.|TRBJ2-7|TRBD2
CASSLVLAGAGEQYF
TGCGCCAGCAGCTTGGTTCTAGCGGGAGCGGGAGAGCAGTACTTC
>TRBV7-9|.|TRBJ2-5|.
CASSLRDLQETQYF
TGTGCCAGCAGCTTACGAGACCTCCAAGAGACCCAGTACTTC
>TRBV7-3|.|TRBJ2-5|.
CASSLSWEETQYF
TGTGCCAGCAGCTTATCCTGGGAGGAGACCCAGTACTTC
>TRBV19|.|TRBJ2-3|TRBD2
CASTGLAGYTDTQYF
TGTGCCAGTACAGGACTAGCGGGATACACAGATACGCAGTATTTT
>TRBV19|.|TRBJ1-2|.
CASSNGDYGYTF
TGTGCCAGTAGTAACGGGGACTATGGCTACACCTTC
>TRBV11-2|.|TRBJ1-4|.
CASSLLQGKEKLFF
TGTGCCAGCAGCTTATTGCAGGGGAAGGAAAAACTGTTTTTT
>TRBV5-1|.|TRBJ1-4|TRBD1
CASRDREVEKLFF
TGCGCCAGCAGAGACAGGGAGGTTGAAAAACTGTTTTTT
>TRBV6-5|few|TRBJ1-1|.
CASSPRGGEAFF
TGTGCCAGCAGCCCGCGTGGGGGAGAAGCTTTCTTT
>TRBV5-1|.|TRBJ2-1|TRBD2
CASSSGRTSYNEQFF
TGCGCCAGCAGTAGCGGGAGGACCTCCTACAATGAGCAGTTCTTC
>TRBV23-1|.|TRBJ2-7|.
CASSQSRAREHSEQYF
TGCGCCAGCAGTCAATCGAGGGCTCGAGAGCATTCCGAGCAGTACTTC
>TRBV7-9|.|TRBJ2-7|.
CAPIRAVTYEQYF
TGTGCTCCCATTCGGGCCGTGACCTACGAGCAGTACTTC
>TRBV7-8|.|TRBJ2-5|.
CASSLAPSYNQETQYF
TGTGCCAGCAGCTTAGCGCCGTCGTACAACCAAGAGACCCAGTACTTC
>TRBV7-9|.|TRBJ1-3|.
CAYRTAASGNTIYF
TGTGCCTATCGGACCGCCGCCTCTGGAAACACCATATATTTT
>TRBV28|.|TRBJ1-2|.
CASSLGRNGYTF
TGTGCCAGCAGCCTGGGGCGGAATGGCTACACCTTC
>TRBV6-6|.|TRBJ1-1|.
CASSYPGKTEAFF
TGTGCCAGCAGTTACCCCGGGAAGACTGAAGCTTTCTTT
>TRBV11-3|.|TRBJ2-2|TRBD1
CASSPGQGNTGELFF
TGTGCCAGCAGCCCGGGACAGGGGAACACCGGGGAGCTGTTTTTT